The table lists the clone carrying this T cell receptor (beta chain) with a few counts. Its antigen remains unidentified. Germline CDR1 is WNHNN and CDR2 is SYGVQD (reference sequence). Trimming at V came to 5 bases and at J to 7 bases, leaving 8 bases not matched to a gene. The CDR3 is 15 residues long. The data stem from a study of beta chain features in type 1 diabetes. Broader study findings: There was no resolution here of whether HLA type influences TCRB rearrangement.

Expressed TCRB transcripts were sequenced after all isolated RNA was converted to cDNA. Assay: immunoSEQ multiplex PCR; the TCRdb copy retains only in-frame clones and omits some. The sample includes roughly 230,000 clones, 9.6% of them seen just once. This chain uses TRBV10-1 with TRBJ2-1; 10 nucleotides agree with TRBD2. The clonotype originates from a woman aged 18-29 years in good health. Sequenced: naive CD4+ T cells from blood. The CDR3 loop reads CASSYALAGVNEQFF. CDR3 DNA: TGCGCCAGCAGTTACGCCCTAGCGGGGGTTAATGAGCAGTTCTTC.